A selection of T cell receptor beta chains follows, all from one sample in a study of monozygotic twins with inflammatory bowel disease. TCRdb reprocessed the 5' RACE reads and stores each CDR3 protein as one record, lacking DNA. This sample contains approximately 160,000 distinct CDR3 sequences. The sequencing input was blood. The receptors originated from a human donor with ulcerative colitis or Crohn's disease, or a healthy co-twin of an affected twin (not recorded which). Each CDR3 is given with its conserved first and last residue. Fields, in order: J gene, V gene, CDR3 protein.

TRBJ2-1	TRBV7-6	CASSVPGQDYNEQFF
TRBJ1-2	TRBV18	CASSSSRGMSYGYTF
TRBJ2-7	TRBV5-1	CASSLVPYEQYF
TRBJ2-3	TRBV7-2	CASSLGNRGTDTQYF
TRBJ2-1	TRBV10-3	CAITPDLAGDNEQFF
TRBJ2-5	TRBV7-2	CASSPLLSMGETQYF
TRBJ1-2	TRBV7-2	CASSLSTGPGYGYTF
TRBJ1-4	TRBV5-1	CASRRGGQNEKLFF
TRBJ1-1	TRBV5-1	CASSAGQGWTTEAFF
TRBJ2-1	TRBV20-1	CSASDQLGNEQFF
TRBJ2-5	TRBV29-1	CSVRRAGYGETQYF
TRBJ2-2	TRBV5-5	CASSSHTGELFF
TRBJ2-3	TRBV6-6	CASRGGREPDTQYF
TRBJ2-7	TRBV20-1	CCATRGGSSYEQYF
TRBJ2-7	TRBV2	CASIGARLTQYF
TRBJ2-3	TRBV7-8	CASSLEKYTDTQYF
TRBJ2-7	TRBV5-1	CASSSGGRSYEQYF